The 14 T cell receptor beta chains below come from one sample, sequenced in a study of T-cell memory formation after mild COVID-19. TCRdb reanalysed the 5' RACE reads using MiXCR and keeps one entry per CDR3 protein. Of around 510,000 distinct CDR3 sequences listed, about 20% are singletons. The sequenced sample consisted of PBMCs or a T cell subset sorted from them (not recorded which). These receptors originate from an adult woman who had mild COVID-19 (a few samples of this study predate the infection). Cell type and time point are not known.

This clonotype was seen a handful of times. J is TRBJ2-3 and V is TRBV5-1, with 8 bases that match TRBD2. The germline V gene has CDR1 SGHRS and CDR2 YFSETQ. V was clipped by 4 bases and J by 4 bases; unmatched bases: 5. This CDR3 has 14 amino acids. CDR3 sequence: CASSRTSRPDTQYF. In nucleotides, the CDR3 is TGCGCCAGCAGCCGGACTAGCAGACCAGATACGCAGTATTTT.

In the case of this clonotype: Compared with germline, one end of the junction differs, possibly owing to a read error. The CDR3 DNA reads TGTGCCAGCAGCGTAGGGCCAGATCCCCAGAACTTC. Amino acid sequence: CASSVGPDPQNF. This chain joins TRBV9 and TRBJ2-7; no reliable D call. The CDR3 loop spans 12 amino acids. Germline-derived CDR1 and CDR2 are SGDLS and YYNGEE.

This clonotype came up a few times. This chain connects TRBV20-1 to TRBJ1-4; D is uncertain. The CDR3 loop spans 12 amino acids. Trimming took off 0 bases at V and 7 bases at J, with 6 bases between the two ends. Germline V gene sequence: CDR1 DFQATT, CDR2 SNEGSKA (reference sequence). The CDR3 protein is CSARDTGEKLFF. The CDR3 region has the DNA TGCAGTGCTAGAGACACCGGTGAAAAACTGTTTTTT.

The chain carries TRBV6-1 and TRBJ1-2; tentative D call: TRBD1 (6 bases). From germline, CDR1 is MNHNS and CDR2 SASEGT. The ends were cut back, 10 bases at V and 5 bases at J, with 11 bases in the middle. The CDR3 extends over 11 amino acids. Here the CDR3 DNA reads TGTGCCACCCAGGGGAGATATGGCTACACCTTC. Protein: CATQGRYGYTF.

The sample holds a few counts of this clonotype. This chain connects TRBV29-1 to TRBJ1-1, with TRBD1 as a possible D gene (6 bases). Germline V gene sequence: CDR1 SQVTM, CDR2 ANQGSEA. The CDR3 contains 11 residues. Between the trimmed V and J ends, which lost 5 bases and 5 bases, there was a span of 9 bases. The CDR3 region is CSVWTVTEAFF. CDR3 bases: TGCAGCGTTTGGACAGTTACTGAAGCTTTCTTT.

This rearrangement joins TRBV5-1 to TRBJ2-5; either TRBD1 or TRBD2 may fit D (6 bases each). From germline, CDR1 is SGHRS and CDR2 YFSETQ. The V and J ends lost 3 bases and 4 bases respectively, with 13 bases between them. The CDR3 is 14 amino acids. Here the CDR3 DNA reads TGCGCCAGCAGCTCTTATGGGGGGCGAGAGACCCAGTACTTC. Encoded protein: CASSSYGGRETQYF.

This clonotype was observed at least ten times. The CDR3 DNA follows: TGCGCCAGCAGCTTGGAGGCAGTGGGTACCAATGAGCAGTTCTTC. Its translation: CASSLEAVGTNEQFF. The rearrangement links TRBV5-1 to TRBJ2-1, with no clear D. CDR3 length: 15 amino acids. V lost 0 bases and J lost 6, with 13 bases in between. CDR1 and CDR2 from the germline V gene are SGHRS and YFSETQ.

This rearrangement joins TRBV5-1 to TRBJ2-3; D possibly matches TRBD1 or TRBD2 (6 bases each). Germline CDR1 is SGHRS and CDR2 is YFSETQ. The germline V and J ends were trimmed by 6 bases and 5 bases, with 31 bases remaining between them. CDR3 size: 19 residues. CDR3 loop: CASTKRPPGAGTFGDTQYF. The CDR3, as DNA: TGCGCCAGCACCAAGAGGCCCCCGGGGGCGGGAACATTTGGAGATACGCAGTATTTT.

This clonotype was counted a few times. The genes are TRBV7-3 and TRBJ1-2, with D unresolved. V was cut by 5 bases and J by 1 base, with 8 bases left in between. The CDR3 totals 13 residues. Germline CDR1 SGHTA, CDR2 FQGTGA. The CDR3 sequence: CASSPNSNYGYTF. The CDR3 coding sequence is TGTGCCAGCAGCCCAAACAGTAACTATGGCTACACCTTC.

The J gene is TRBJ2-1, the V gene TRBV7-9; 10 bases line up with TRBD2. This CDR3 is built from 15 residues. The junction had 7 bases not matched to a gene; V was cut back by 5 bases and J by 6 bases. Germline values: CDR1 SEHNR, CDR2 FQNEAQ (reference sequence). CDR3 loop: CASSLLAGVANEQFF. The CDR3 bases are TGTGCCAGCAGCCTGCTAGCGGGAGTCGCCAATGAGCAGTTCTTC. The whole variable domain, filled in from reference TRBV7-9 and TRBJ2-1, reads DTGVSQNPRHKITKRGQNVTFRCDPISEHNRLYWYRQTLGQGPEFLTYFQNEAQLEKSRLLSDRFSAERPKGSFSTLEIQRTEQGDSAMYLCASSLLAGVANEQFFGPGTRLTVL.

This clonotype showed up just a few times. V is TRBV24-1 and J is TRBJ2-1; TRBD1 matches at 7 bases. The CDR3 totals 15 residues. Germline V gives CDR1 KGHDR, CDR2 SFDVKD. The trim removed 3 bases at V and 4 bases at J, leaving 5 bases unmatched. The CDR3: CATSDLGQPYNEQFF. The CDR3 DNA sequence: TGTGCCACCAGTGATCTGGGACAGCCTTACAATGAGCAGTTCTTC.

V gene TRBV6-2 or TRBV6-3 combines with J gene TRBJ2-3; TRBD2 matches 12 bases. This CDR3 is 16 amino acids long. Germline V gene data show CDR1 as MNHEY and CDR2 as SVGEGT. The J segment lost 3 bases and the V segment lost 4 bases, leaving 5 bases of the junction unmatched. Here the CDR3 reads CASSWLAGGRTDTQYF. CDR3 in DNA: TGTGCCAGCAGTTGGCTAGCGGGAGGGAGGACAGATACGCAGTATTTT.

The chain employs TRBV5-1 and TRBJ2-7; maybe TRBD2 (5 bases). The CDR3 covers 12 residues. Germline V gene sequence: CDR1 SGHRS, CDR2 YFSETQ. Trimming took 5 bases from V and 3 from J, leaving 9 bases between them. The CDR3, as DNA: TGCGCCAGCAGAGAGGGCCTCTACGAGCAGTACTTC. Its protein is CASREGLYEQYF.

V and J are TRBV27 and TRBJ2-7; 11 bases match TRBD2. V was pared by 4 bases and J by 6 bases, with 8 bases of the junction left unmatched. Germline CDR1 reads MNHEY; CDR2 reads SMNVEV (reference sequence). The CDR3 has 15 amino acids. The CDR3 loop reads CASSYFSGGASEQYF. CDR3 DNA: TGTGCCAGCAGTTATTTTAGCGGGGGGGCGTCCGAGCAGTACTTC.